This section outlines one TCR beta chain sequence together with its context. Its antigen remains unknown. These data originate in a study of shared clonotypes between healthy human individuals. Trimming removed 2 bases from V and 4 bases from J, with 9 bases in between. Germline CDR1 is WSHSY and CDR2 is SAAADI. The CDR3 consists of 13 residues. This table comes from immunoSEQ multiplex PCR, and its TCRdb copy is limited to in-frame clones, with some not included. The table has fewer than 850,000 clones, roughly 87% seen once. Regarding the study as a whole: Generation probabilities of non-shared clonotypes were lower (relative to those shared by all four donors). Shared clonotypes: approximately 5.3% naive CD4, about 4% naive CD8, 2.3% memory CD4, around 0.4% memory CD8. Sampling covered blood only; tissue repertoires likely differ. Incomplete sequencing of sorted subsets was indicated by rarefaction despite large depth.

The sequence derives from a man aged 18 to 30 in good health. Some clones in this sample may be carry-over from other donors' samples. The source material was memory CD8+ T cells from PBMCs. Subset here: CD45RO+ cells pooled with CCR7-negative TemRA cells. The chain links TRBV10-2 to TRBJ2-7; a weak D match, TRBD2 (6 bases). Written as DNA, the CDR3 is TGCGCCAGCAGTGAGGCCGGGAGATACGAGCAGTACTTC. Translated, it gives CASSEAGRYEQYF.